The 2 T cell receptor beta chains below come from one sample, sequenced in a study of T cell repertoires in cytomegalovirus infection. TCRdb re-called the reads with MiXCR, one entry per CDR3 protein. This sample has roughly 990,000 distinct CDR3 sequences, with approximately 33% found just once. The antigens these receptors bind are not known. This specimen consisted of cultured CD8+ T cells from PBMCs, obtained from culture after CMV antigen stimulation. The receptors derive from a human donor in good health (CMV status not recorded). Some clones in this sample may be carry-over from other donors' samples.

The table lists this clonotype with many counts. The rearrangement uses TRBV28 and TRBJ1-1; possible D gene TRBD1, 5 bases. The CDR3 sequence is 15 residues long. V was shortened by 0 bases and J by 2 bases, with 10 bases between the two germline ends. CDR1 is MDHEN, CDR2 SYDVKM, per germline. CDR3 loop: CASSLWGVRNTEAFF. CDR3 in DNA: TGTGCCAGCAGTTTATGGGGGGTCAGAAACACTGAAGCTTTCTTT.

The CDR3 region is CASSYYSSLDEQFF. DNA of the CDR3: TGTGCCAGCAGTTACTACTCTAGTCTGGATGAGCAGTTCTTC. This chain links TRBV6-2 or TRBV6-3 with TRBJ2-1; D remains ambiguous. Germline CDR1 and CDR2: MNHEY and SVGEGT. Trimming took off 1 base at V and 8 bases at J, with 12 bases between the two ends. The CDR3 loop spans 14 amino acids.